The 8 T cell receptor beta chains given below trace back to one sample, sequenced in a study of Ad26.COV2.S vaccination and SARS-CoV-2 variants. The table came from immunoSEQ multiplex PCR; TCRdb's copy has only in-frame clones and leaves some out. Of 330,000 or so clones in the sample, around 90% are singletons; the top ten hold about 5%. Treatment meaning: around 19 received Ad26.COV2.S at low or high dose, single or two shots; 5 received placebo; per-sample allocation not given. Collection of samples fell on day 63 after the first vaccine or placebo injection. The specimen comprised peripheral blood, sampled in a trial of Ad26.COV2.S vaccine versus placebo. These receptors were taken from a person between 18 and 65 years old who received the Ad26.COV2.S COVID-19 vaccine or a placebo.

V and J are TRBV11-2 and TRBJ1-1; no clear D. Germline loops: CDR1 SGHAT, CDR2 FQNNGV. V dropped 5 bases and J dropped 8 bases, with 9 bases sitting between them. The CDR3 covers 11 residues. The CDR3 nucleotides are TGTGCCAGCAGCCCGGGCCTAGAAGCTTTCTTT. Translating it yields CASSPGLEAFF.

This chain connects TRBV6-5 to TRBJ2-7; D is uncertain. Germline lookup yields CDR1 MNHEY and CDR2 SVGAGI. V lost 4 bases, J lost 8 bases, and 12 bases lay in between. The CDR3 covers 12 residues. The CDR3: CASSSDQGKQYV. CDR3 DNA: TGTGCCAGCAGTTCCGACCAAGGAAAGCAGTACGTC.

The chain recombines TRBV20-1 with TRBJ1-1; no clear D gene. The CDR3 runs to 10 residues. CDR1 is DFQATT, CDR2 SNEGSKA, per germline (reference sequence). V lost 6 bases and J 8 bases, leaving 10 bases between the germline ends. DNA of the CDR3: TGCAGTGCAGAAGACGGCGAAGCTTTCTTT. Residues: CSAEDGEAFF.

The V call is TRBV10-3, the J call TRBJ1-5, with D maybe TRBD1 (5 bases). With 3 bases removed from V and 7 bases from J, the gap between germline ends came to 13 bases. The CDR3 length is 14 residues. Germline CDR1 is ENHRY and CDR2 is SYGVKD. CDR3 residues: CAISDWVGDQPQHF. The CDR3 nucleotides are TGTGCCATCAGTGATTGGGTAGGGGACCAGCCCCAGCATTTT.

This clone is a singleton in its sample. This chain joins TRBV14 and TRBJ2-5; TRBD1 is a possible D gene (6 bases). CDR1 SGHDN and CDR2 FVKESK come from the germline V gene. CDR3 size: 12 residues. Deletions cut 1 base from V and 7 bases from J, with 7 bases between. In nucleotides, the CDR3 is TGTGCCAGCAGCCAAGGGACAGCGACCCAGTACTTC. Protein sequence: CASSQGTATQYF.

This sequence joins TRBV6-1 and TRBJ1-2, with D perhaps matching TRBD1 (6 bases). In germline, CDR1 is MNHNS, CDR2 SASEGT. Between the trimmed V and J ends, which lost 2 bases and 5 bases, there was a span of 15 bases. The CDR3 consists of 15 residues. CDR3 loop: CASSEFLTGTYGYTF. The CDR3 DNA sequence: TGTGCCAGCAGTGAATTTTTAACAGGGACTTATGGCTACACCTTC.

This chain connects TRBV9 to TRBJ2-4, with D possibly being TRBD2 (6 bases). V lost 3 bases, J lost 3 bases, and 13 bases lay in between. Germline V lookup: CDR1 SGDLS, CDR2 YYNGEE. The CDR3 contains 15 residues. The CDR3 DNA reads TGTGCCAGCAGCGCCGACGTCGGGGGCAAAAACATTCAGTACTTC. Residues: CASSADVGGKNIQYF.

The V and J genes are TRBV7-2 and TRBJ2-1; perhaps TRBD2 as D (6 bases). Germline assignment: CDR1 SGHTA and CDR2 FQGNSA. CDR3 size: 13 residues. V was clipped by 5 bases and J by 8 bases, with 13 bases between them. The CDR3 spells CASSLIAGYEQFF. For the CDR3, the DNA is TGTGCCAGCAGCCTTATTGCGGGGTATGAGCAGTTCTTC.